The 18 T cell receptor beta chains below come from one sample, sequenced in a study of blood T cell repertoires in COVID-19. The table came from immunoSEQ multiplex PCR; TCRdb's copy has only in-frame clones and leaves some out. The sample gives approximately 280,000 clones, 89% of which show up once; around 13% is in the top ten. Material: peripheral blood. These receptor sequences come from a woman aged 55-69 years with acute or convalescent COVID-19.

The chain couples TRBV27 to TRBJ1-6, with TRBD1 as a possible D gene (5 bases). The CDR3 is 15 residues long. Trimming cost V 0 bases and J 4 bases, with 7 bases left between them. Germline CDR1 is MNHEY and CDR2 is SMNVEV (reference sequence). CDR3 amino acids: CASSLSPGYNSPLHF. In DNA form, the CDR3 reads TGTGCCAGCAGTTTATCGCCAGGGTATAATTCACCCCTCCACTTT.

V usage is TRBV28 and J usage is TRBJ1-6, with 7 bases aligning to TRBD1. Trimming took 7 bases from V and 0 from J; bases not matched to a gene: 9. From germline, CDR1 is MDHEN and CDR2 SYDVKM. The CDR3 runs 17 residues. Here the CDR3 reads CASTQGGASSYNSPLHF. The CDR3 DNA reads TGTGCCAGCACCCAGGGGGGAGCAAGCTCCTATAATTCACCCCTCCACTTT.

The genes are TRBV5-1 and TRBJ1-3; no clear D. Per germline, CDR1 SGHRS and CDR2 YFSETQ. V was cut by 0 bases and J by 0 bases, with 7 bases left in between. The CDR3 is made up of 15 amino acids. The DNA of the CDR3 is TGCGCCAGCAGCTTGGCACCAGACTCTGGAAACACCATATATTTT. As protein: CASSLAPDSGNTIYF.

J is TRBJ2-5 and V is TRBV7-8, with 8 bases lining up with TRBD1. The germline V gene encodes CDR1 SGHVS and CDR2 FQNEAQ. Germline trimming cut 5 bases from V and 5 bases from J; bases unmatched to any gene: 4. CDR3 length: 13 residues. The CDR3 nucleotides are TGTGCCAGCAGCGTGACAGGGGTGGAGACCCAGTACTTC. Its protein is CASSVTGVETQYF.

This chain joins TRBV28 and TRBJ2-3; no firm D call. Germline V gives CDR1 MDHEN, CDR2 SYDVKM. The length of the CDR3 is 15 residues. Trimming shortened V by 5 bases and J by 0 bases, and 12 bases separated the two germline ends. In nucleotides, the CDR3 is TGTGCCAGCAGTCCCGGGTTGACTAGCACAGATACGCAGTATTTT. Amino acids: CASSPGLTSTDTQYF.

The DNA of the CDR3 is TGTGCCAGCTCACCACTCGGGGGGTTTGACAAAAACATTCAGTACTTC. Translation: CASSPLGGFDKNIQYF. The chain carries TRBV18 and TRBJ2-4; 7 bases line up with TRBD2. This CDR3 has 16 amino acids. After removal of 1 base from V and 3 bases from J, the junction contained 6 bases not matched to a gene. CDR1 and CDR2 from the germline V gene are KGHSH and LQKENI.

This clone was seen more than once but under ten times. This chain links TRBV6-1 with TRBJ2-2; 11 bases are shared with TRBD2. V shed 4 bases and J 4 bases; nucleotides not matched to a gene: 8. CDR3 length: 17 amino acids. From germline, CDR1 is MNHNS and CDR2 SASEGT. CDR3 coding DNA: TGTGCCAGCAGTGCTGGTAGCGGGGGGGCTAGCACCGGGGAGCTGTTTTTT. Translated, it gives CASSAGSGGASTGELFF.

J is TRBJ2-1 and V is TRBV5-1; 8 bases are a match to TRBD2. This CDR3 has 17 amino acids. Per the germline V gene, CDR1 is SGHRS and CDR2 is YFSETQ. Losses at the gene ends were 2 bases for V and 4 bases for J; bases not matched to a gene: 11. The CDR3, as DNA: TGCGCCAGCAGCTTCCCCATTAGCGGGGATAGGTACAATGAGCAGTTCTTC. The encoded protein is CASSFPISGDRYNEQFF.

V usage is TRBV9 and J usage is TRBJ2-6; D is unresolved. V lost 1 base, J lost 4 bases, and 9 bases lay in between. Per germline, CDR1 SGDLS and CDR2 YYNGEE. The CDR3 loop spans 15 amino acids. As DNA, the CDR3 is TGTGCCAGCAGCGTATGGCAGGTCGGGGCCAACGTCCTGACTTTC. This codes for CASSVWQVGANVLTF.

The chain is built from TRBV28 and TRBJ2-7, with D tentatively TRBD1 (5 bases). This CDR3 has 15 residues. Looked up from germline, CDR1 is MDHEN and CDR2 is SYDVKM. V was clipped by 6 bases and J by 0 bases, with 15 bases between them. The CDR3 is CASSPPRRVSYEQYF. The CDR3 region has the DNA TGTGCCAGCAGCCCGCCGCGCAGGGTCTCCTACGAGCAGTACTTC.

This sequence joins TRBV19 and TRBJ2-2; D is perhaps TRBD1 (6 bases). V lost 1 base to trimming and J lost 3 bases, with 12 bases between them. This CDR3 has 16 residues. Germline loops: CDR1 LNHDA, CDR2 SQIVND (reference sequence). CDR3 residues: CASSIAGQRDTGELFF. The CDR3 DNA is TGTGCCAGTAGTATAGCAGGACAGAGGGACACCGGGGAGCTGTTTTTT. Combining the CDR3 with reference TRBV19 and TRBJ2-2 gives the whole variable domain DGGITQSPKYLFRKEGQNVTLSCEQNLNHDAMYWYRQDPGQGLRLIYYSQIVNDFQKGDIAEGYSVSREKKESFPLTVTSAQKNPTAFYLCASSIAGQRDTGELFFGEGSRLTVL.

This clone was detected only once. The CDR3 DNA reads TGCGCCAGCAGCTTGGGACAGCGCGCAGATACGCAGTATTTT. Translated: CASSLGQRADTQYF. The chain employs TRBV5-1 and TRBJ2-3, with TRBD1 as a possible D gene (5 bases). Germline CDR1 is SGHRS and CDR2 is YFSETQ. The CDR3 length is 14 residues. V was pared by 0 bases and J by 4 bases, with 9 bases between.

This chain links TRBV7-9 with TRBJ1-5, with D possibly matching TRBD1 (6 bases). Deletions cut 1 base from V and 6 bases from J, with 13 bases between. The CDR3 covers 15 residues. Germline V gene lookup returns CDR1 SEHNR and CDR2 FQNEAQ (reference sequence). The CDR3 DNA follows: TGTGCCAGCAGCTTAGACCAGGGAGGGGGTCAGCCCCAGCATTTT. Amino acids: CASSLDQGGGQPQHF.

The V gene is TRBV27, the J gene TRBJ2-5; a weak D match, TRBD2 (6 bases). The germline V gene encodes CDR1 MNHEY and CDR2 SMNVEV (reference sequence). This CDR3 is built from 13 residues. V gave up 3 bases and J gave up 5 bases, with 10 bases separating them. DNA for the CDR3: TGTGCCAGCAGTTTGGGGCTAGCGGAGACCCAGTACTTC. Translating gives CASSLGLAETQYF.

The chain joins TRBV9 to TRBJ2-2; tentative D call: TRBD2 (6 bases). V was shortened by 4 bases and J by 1 base, with 11 bases between the two germline ends. Germline assignment: CDR1 SGDLS and CDR2 YYNGEE. The CDR3 consists of 15 residues. The CDR3 is CASSLSGRNTGELFF. Here the CDR3 DNA reads TGTGCCAGCAGCTTATCCGGGAGGAACACCGGGGAGCTGTTTTTT.

This clone appeared once. The V call is TRBV2, the J call TRBJ1-5; possible D gene TRBD1, 5 bases. The CDR3 is made up of 15 amino acids. V lost 1 base and J lost 0, with 7 bases in between. The germline V gene encodes CDR1 SNHLY and CDR2 FYNNEI. As DNA, the CDR3 is TGTGCCAGCAGTGAAGGGGGCACTAGCAATCAGCCCCAGCATTTT. Translating gives CASSEGGTSNQPQHF.

The chain employs TRBV7-8 and TRBJ1-2; D perhaps matches TRBD1 (5 bases). CDR1 is SGHVS and CDR2 is FQNEAQ in the germline V gene. The ends were cut back, 3 bases at V and 0 bases at J, with 20 bases in the middle. The CDR3 runs to 18 residues. The CDR3 coding sequence is TGTGCCAGCAGCTTCTTAGGAGGGGTTAGGCCTTCTAACTATGGCTACACCTTC. Encoded protein: CASSFLGGVRPSNYGYTF.

The chain uses TRBV3-1 (or the pseudogene TRBV3-2) and TRBJ1-6; the D is unclear. The germline CDR1 and CDR2 sequences are LGHDT and YNNKEL (reference sequence). The V end was cut by 4 bases, the J end by 6 bases, with 13 bases between. The CDR3 covers 15 residues. This chain's CDR3 is CASSPLGRFNSPLHF. The CDR3 nucleotides read TGTGCCAGCAGCCCCCTAGGCCGTTTTAATTCACCCCTCCACTTT.